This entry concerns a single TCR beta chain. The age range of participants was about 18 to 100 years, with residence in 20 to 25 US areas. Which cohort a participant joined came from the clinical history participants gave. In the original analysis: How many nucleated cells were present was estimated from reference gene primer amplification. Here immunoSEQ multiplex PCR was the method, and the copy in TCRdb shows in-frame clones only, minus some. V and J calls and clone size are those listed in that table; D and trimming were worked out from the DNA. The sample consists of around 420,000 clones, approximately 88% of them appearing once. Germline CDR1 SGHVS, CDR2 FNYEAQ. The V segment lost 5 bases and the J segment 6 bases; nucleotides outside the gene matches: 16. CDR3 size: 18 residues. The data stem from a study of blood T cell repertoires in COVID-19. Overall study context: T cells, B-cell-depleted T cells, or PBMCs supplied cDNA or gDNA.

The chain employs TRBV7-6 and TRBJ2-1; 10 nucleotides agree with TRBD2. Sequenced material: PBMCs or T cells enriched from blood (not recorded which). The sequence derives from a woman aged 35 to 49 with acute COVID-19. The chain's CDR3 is CASSTPEASSGGGNEQFF. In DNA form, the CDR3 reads TGTGCCAGCAGCACTCCGGAAGCTTCTAGCGGGGGAGGCAATGAGCAGTTCTTC.